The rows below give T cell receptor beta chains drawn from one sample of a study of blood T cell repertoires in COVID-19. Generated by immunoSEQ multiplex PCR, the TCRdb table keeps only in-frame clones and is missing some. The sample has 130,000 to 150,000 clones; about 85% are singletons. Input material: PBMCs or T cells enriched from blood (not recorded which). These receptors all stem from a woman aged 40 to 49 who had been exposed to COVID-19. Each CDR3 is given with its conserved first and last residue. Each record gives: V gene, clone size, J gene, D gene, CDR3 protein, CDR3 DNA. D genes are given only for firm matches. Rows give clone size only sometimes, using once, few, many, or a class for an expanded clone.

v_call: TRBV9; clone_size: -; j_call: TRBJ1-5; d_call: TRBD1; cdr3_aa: CASSVGLGGTGIEPQHF; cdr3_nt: TGTGCCAGCAGCGTAGGTCTCGGCGGGACAGGGATAGAGCCCCAGCATTTT
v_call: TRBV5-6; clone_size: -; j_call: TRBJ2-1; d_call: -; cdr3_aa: CASSGDVWRFEQFF; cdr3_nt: TGTGCCAGCAGCGGAGATGTGTGGAGATTTGAGCAGTTCTTC
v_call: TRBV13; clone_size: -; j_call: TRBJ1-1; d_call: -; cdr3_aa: CASSFWGVTEAFF; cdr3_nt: TGTGCCAGCAGCTTCTGGGGGGTCACTGAAGCTTTCTTT
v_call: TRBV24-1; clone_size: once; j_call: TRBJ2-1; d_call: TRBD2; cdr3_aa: CATSDPGLAGNEQFF; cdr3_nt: TGTGCCACCAGTGACCCGGGACTAGCGGGCAATGAGCAGTTCTTC
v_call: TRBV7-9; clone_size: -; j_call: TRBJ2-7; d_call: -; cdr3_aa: CASSLSHNYEQYF; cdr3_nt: TGTGCCAGCAGCTTATCGCACAACTACGAGCAGTACTTC
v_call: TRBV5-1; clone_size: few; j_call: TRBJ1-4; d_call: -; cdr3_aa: CASSIQINEKLFF; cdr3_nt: TGCGCCAGCAGTATACAGATTAATGAAAAACTGTTTTTT
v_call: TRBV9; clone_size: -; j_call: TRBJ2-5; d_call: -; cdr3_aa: CASSVGLRGETQYF; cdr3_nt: TGTGCCAGCAGCGTAGGTCTCAGGGGAGAGACCCAGTACTTC
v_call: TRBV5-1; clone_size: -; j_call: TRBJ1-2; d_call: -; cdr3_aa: CASSPGHEAYGYTF; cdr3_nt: TGCGCCAGCAGCCCGGGACACGAGGCCTATGGCTACACCTTC
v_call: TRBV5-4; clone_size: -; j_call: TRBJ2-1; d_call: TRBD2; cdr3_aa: CASTLAGGPNEQFF; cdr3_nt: TGTGCCAGCACCTTAGCGGGGGGGCCGAATGAGCAGTTCTTC
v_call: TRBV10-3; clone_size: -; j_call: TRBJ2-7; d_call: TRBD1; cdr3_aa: CAISESDREQYF; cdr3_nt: TGTGCCATCAGTGAGTCGGACAGGGAGCAGTACTTC
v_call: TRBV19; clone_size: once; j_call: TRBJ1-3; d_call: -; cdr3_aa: CASSIVPGPSGNTIYF; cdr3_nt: TGTGCCAGTAGTATAGTCCCGGGTCCCTCTGGAAACACCATATATTTT
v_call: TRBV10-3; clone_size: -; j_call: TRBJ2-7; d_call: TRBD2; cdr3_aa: CAISELKRRRGGTYEQYF; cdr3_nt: TGTGCCATCAGTGAGCTAAAACGACGGCGGGGGGGAACCTACGAGCAGTACTTC
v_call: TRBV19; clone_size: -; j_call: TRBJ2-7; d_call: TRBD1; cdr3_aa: CASSIAPTGLTYEQYF; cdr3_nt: TGTGCCAGTAGTATAGCCCCGACAGGGCTTACCTACGAGCAGTACTTC
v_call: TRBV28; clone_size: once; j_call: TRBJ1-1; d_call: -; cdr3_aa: CASSLWGALAEAFF; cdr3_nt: TGTGCCAGCAGTTTATGGGGGGCCCTAGCTGAAGCTTTCTTT
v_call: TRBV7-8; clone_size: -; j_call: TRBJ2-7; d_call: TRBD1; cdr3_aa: CASSRTGDYEQYF; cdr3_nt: TGTGCCAGCAGCCGGACAGGGGACTACGAGCAGTACTTC
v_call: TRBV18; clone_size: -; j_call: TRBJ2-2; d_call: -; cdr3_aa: CASSPSGSNTGELFF; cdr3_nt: TGTGCCAGCTCACCTAGCGGAAGCAACACCGGGGAGCTGTTTTTT
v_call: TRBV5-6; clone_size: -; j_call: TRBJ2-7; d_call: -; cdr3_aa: CASSLKSGPHEQYF; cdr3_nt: TGTGCCAGCAGCTTGAAGTCTGGGCCCCACGAGCAGTACTTC
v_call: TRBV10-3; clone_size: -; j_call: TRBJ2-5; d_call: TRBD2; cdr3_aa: CAISESDRTSGGPLETQYF; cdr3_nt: TGTGCCATCAGTGAGTCGGATAGGACTAGCGGGGGACCTCTGGAGACCCAGTACTTC
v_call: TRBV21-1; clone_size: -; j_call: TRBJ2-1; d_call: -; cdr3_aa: CASITGSIDEQFF; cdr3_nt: TGTGCCAGCATTACCGGGAGCATTGATGAGCAGTTCTTC
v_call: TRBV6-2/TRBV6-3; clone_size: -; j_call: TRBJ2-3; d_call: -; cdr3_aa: CASSTRRTQYF; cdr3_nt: TGTGCCAGCAGTACCAGAAGAACGCAGTATTTT
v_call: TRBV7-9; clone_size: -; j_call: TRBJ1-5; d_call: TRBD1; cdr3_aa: CASSVRGTGGNQPQHF; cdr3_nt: TGTGCCAGCAGCGTACGAGGGACAGGGGGCAATCAGCCCCAGCATTTT